What follows describes a single TCR beta chain. Its specific antigen is unknown. Within one base of it there is no much larger clone, and no base qualities were kept. The donors were healthy, HIV-negative adults with no recently reported acute infections or vaccinations. Every donor was a Caucasian adult residing in Nashville, Tennessee, USA. Magnetic negative selection was used to enrich CD4+ T cells, after which naive cells were positively selected on CD45RA and the negative fraction became the memory subset. After blood collection by leukapheresis, PBMCs were isolated using Ficoll-Histopaque density gradient centrifugation and then cryopreserved in the vapor phase of liquid nitrogen. Analytical flow cytometry was used to check the purity and quantity of each magnetically sorted T cell population. Each sorted fraction had its genomic DNA isolated and then quantified by UV absorbance on a Nanodrop 2000c.

Using the deep immunoSEQ assay, multiplex PCR amplified TCR CDR3 regions from genomic DNA. Extracted genomic DNA from each cell subset was distributed evenly across all wells of several immunoSEQ 96-well plates, and each plate was treated as a replicate. For sorted subsets, each replicate PCR was loaded with roughly 0.2 ug genomic DNA, equivalent to 32,000 or so T cell genomes. The purified libraries were quantified using a Qubit 3.0 fluorometer, sized with a Bioanalyzer 2100, and then quantified again using the KAPA Library Quantification kit. A separate single-read 150-cycle Illumina NextSeq 550 flow cell was used to sequence each immunoSEQ 96-well plate. Per the source publication's procedure: The immunoSEQ output contained only junctional sequences without quality scores, so filtering could not match that applied to full-length reads. To assign V/J genes and CDR3, sequences were annotated against IMGT germline references using PyIR, a Python wrapper for IgBLAST v1.9. Reads with weak V/J assignments (E-value above 1e-6), missing CDR3, stop codons, out-of-frame junctions, or ambiguous translated residues were removed. V3J clonotypes were defined as sequences sharing an identical inferred V gene, J gene, and CDR3 amino acid sequence. Percentage overlap between repertoires was computed as shared unique clonotypes divided by the size of the smaller repertoire. Richness of each repertoire was evaluated using RTK rarefaction, the Chao1 estimator, and Recon v2.1 estimates of unobserved clonotypes. OLGA was used to compute generation probabilities for all TCRbeta clonotypes that the gDNA method yielded from four donors. This immuneACCESS table, as held by TCRdb, lists in-frame sequences with V and J called but not all clones. Of the missing ones, under half trace to an unresolved V gene in checked studies; the others have no known cause. V and J calls plus clone size are reproduced from that table; the DNA served to infer D and trimming. Present in this sample are over a million clones, around 78% of which were seen just once. The ten most abundant clones make up approximately 0.52% of the sample.

These data belong to a study of shared clonotypes between healthy human individuals (dated by TCRdb to between 2020 and 2021). Turning to the overall study: Three men and a couple of women, aged 18 to 49 years, made up the cohort. Blood TCR repertoires of four to six healthy adults were deeply sequenced to estimate repertoire size and the extent of clonotype sharing between individuals. Libraries were prepared and TCR repertoires were sequenced by different laboratories using diverse techniques, in order to increase sequencing depth and limit assay-specific biases. Between about 0.8 and 9 billion PBMCs per donor were obtained by leukapheresis. For each donor, CD4 naive and CD4 memory were each given three plates, CD8 naive was given two plates, and CD8 memory was given one plate.

Broader findings and caveats from the paper: Estimated clonotype richness was generally larger for naive than for memory subsets. Because the study included a small number of donors, the genetic and exposure-history diversity represented was limited. Compared with non-shared clonotypes, clonotypes shared by all four sorted-subset donors had higher generation probabilities. Incomplete sequencing was indicated by rarefaction of sorted-subset datasets, despite the large sequencing depth. Sharing across a few donors was observed for approximately 5% of naive CD4, 3% to 3.5% of naive CD8, over 2% of memory CD4, and about 0.4% of memory CD8 clonotypes. Based on pairwise subsampling, the degree of clonotype sharing among donors was expected to be affected by sequencing depth. Sampling was limited to blood, and TCR repertoires in tissue likely differ from TCR repertoires in blood.

CDR1 and CDR2 (SGDLS, YYNGEE) derive from the germline V gene. From its cysteine to its phenylalanine, the CDR3 spans 14 amino acids. Just the 42-base CDR3 DNA is kept, in frame starting at base 1. Relative to germline, V is missing 3 bases and J is missing 4 bases, with 5 bases of the junction outside any gene match. The sequence links TRBV9 to TRBJ2-3, and 7 junctional nucleotides match TRBD1. The source is a man in his late teens or twenties in good health. Some clones in this sample may be carry-over from other donors' samples. Sequencing used memory CD4+ T cells from PBMCs. The cell subset or site label corresponds to: CD45RA-negative fraction. The nucleotides are TGTGCCAGCAGCGCGACAGGGTGGTCAGATACGCAGTATTTT. Its product reads: CASSATGWSDTQYF.